Below, one TCR beta chain is given with its context. The data were obtained in a study of T cell responses to AZD1222 COVID-19 vaccine. Profiling relied on immunoSEQ multiplex PCR, and the TCRdb table lists in-frame clones only, not all of them. The repertoire holds 90,000 to 120,000 clones, with about 89% as singletons. The material sequenced was peripheral blood, taken on day 0 of AZD1222 vaccination. This clonotype was obtained from an adult in good health.

In nucleotides, the CDR3 is TGTGCCAGCAGCTTAGGACCATACACCGGGGAGCTGTTTTTT. Protein: CASSLGPYTGELFF. This rearrangement joins TRBV7-8 to TRBJ2-2; no definite D call. V gave up 1 base and J gave up 3 bases, with 6 bases separating them. The CDR3 totals 14 residues. Germline values: CDR1 SGHVS, CDR2 FQNEAQ.